This T cell receptor beta chain appears in the sequencing data of a study of metastatic and nonmetastatic thyroid tumors. This clone has a count of ten or more. Original handling: Clinicopathological groups differed in CDR3, with these differences serving to build a distant-metastasis classifier for papillary thyroid cancer. TCRdb re-called the PCR reads through MiXCR. The V and J calls were determined by TCRdb, not by the authors. The profile covers about 40,000 clones, with roughly 14% appearing a single time and more than 8% taken by the ten largest. Patients underwent thyroid surgery, and none had received any treatment before it. This CDR3 comprises 17 residues. CDR1 and CDR2 from the germline V gene are MDHEN and SYDVKM. The V end lost 4 bases, the J end lost 0 bases, and 17 bases lay between the germline ends.

The chain uses TRBV28 and TRBJ2-3; D unresolved. The receptor's source is a female donor with papillary thyroid cancer or a benign thyroid nodule (not recorded which). Some clones in this sample may be carry-over from other donors' samples. Sequencing input: blood. For the CDR3, the DNA is TGTGCCAGCAGTTCCACTCGGACGGACCAGAGCACAGATACGCAGTATTTT. This translates into CASSSTRTDQSTDTQYF.